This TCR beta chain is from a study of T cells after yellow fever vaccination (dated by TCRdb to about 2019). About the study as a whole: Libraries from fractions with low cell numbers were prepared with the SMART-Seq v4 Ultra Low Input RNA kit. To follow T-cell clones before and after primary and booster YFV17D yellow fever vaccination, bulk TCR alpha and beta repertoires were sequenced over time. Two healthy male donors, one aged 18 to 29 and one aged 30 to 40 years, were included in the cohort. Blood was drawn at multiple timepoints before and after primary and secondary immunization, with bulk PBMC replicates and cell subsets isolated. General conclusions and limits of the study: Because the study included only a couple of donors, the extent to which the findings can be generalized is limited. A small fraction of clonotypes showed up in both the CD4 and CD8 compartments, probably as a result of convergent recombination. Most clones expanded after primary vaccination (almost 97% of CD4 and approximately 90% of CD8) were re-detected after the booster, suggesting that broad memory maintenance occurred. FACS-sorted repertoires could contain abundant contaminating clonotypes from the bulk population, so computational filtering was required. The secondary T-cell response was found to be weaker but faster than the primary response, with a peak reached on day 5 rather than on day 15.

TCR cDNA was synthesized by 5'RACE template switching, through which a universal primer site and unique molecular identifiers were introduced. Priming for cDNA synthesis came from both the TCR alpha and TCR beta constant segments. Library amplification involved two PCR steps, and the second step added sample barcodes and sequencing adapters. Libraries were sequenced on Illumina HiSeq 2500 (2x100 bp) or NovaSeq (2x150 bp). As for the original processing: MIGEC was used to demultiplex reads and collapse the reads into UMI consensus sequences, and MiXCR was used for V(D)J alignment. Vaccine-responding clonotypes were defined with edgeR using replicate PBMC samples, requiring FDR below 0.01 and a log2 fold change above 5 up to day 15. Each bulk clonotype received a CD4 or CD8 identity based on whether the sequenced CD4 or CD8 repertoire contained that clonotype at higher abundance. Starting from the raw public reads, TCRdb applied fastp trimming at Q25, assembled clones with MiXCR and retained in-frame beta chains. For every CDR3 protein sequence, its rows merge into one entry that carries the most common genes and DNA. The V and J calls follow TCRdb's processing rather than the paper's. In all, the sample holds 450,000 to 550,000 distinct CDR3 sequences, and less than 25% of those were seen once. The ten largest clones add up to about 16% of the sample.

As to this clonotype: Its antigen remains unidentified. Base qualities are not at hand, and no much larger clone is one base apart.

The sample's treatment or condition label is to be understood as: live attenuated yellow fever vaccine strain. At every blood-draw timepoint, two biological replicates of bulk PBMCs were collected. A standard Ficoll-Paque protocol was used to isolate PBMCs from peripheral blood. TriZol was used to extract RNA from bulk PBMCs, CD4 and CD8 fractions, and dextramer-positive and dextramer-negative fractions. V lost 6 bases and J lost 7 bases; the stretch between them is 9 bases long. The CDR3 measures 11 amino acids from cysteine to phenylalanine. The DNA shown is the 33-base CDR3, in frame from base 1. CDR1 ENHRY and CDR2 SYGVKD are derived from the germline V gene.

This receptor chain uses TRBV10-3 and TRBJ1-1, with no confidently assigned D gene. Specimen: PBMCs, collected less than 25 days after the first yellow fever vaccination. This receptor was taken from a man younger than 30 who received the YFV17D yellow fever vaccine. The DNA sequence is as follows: TGTGCCATCAGGGATCTACATGAAGCTTTCTTT. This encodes CAIRDLHEAFF.